These 3 T cell receptor beta chains were sequenced from one sample in a study of radiation and T cells in renal cell carcinoma. The protocol was immunoSEQ multiplex PCR, while the TCRdb copy is restricted to in-frame clones and leaves out a portion. There are some 7,400 clones in the sample; approximately 65% occur only once, and 40% lies in the top ten. Treatment denoted: treatment-naive control, cytoreductive nephrectomy. The source material was tumor tissue, sampled from a patient whose treatment was nephrectomy without radiotherapy. The receptors come from a woman between 65 and 79 years old with renal cell carcinoma.

The chain uses TRBV29-1 and TRBJ1-2; 8 bases are a match to TRBD1. The V gene's germline CDR1 is SQVTM and CDR2 ANQGSEA. This CDR3 comprises 14 residues. V was pared by 4 bases and J by 1 base, with 5 bases of the junction left unmatched. As DNA, the CDR3 is TGCAGCGTTGCCACAGGACAGGGTAACTATGGCTACACCTTC. The encoded protein is CSVATGQGNYGYTF.

V gene TRBV6-1 combines with J gene TRBJ2-7; a possible D gene is TRBD2 (9 bases). Germline CDR1 reads MNHNS; CDR2 reads SASEGT. V shed 4 bases and J shed 4 bases, with 23 bases lying between them. The CDR3 is 17 residues long. As DNA, the CDR3 is TGTGCCAGCAGTGGACAGGGGATTAGCGGGGGAAATTACGAGCAGTACTTC. Translating gives CASSGQGISGGNYEQYF.

The chain is built from TRBV2 and TRBJ2-7; D is possibly TRBD1 (5 bases). V was trimmed by 0 bases and J by 3 bases, leaving 12 bases between them. This CDR3 spans 15 amino acids. Germline CDR1 is SNHLY and CDR2 is FYNNEI. CDR3 nucleotides: TGTGCCAGCAGTGAAGCGAAGACAGTACTCTACGAGCAGTACTTC. Protein sequence: CASSEAKTVLYEQYF.